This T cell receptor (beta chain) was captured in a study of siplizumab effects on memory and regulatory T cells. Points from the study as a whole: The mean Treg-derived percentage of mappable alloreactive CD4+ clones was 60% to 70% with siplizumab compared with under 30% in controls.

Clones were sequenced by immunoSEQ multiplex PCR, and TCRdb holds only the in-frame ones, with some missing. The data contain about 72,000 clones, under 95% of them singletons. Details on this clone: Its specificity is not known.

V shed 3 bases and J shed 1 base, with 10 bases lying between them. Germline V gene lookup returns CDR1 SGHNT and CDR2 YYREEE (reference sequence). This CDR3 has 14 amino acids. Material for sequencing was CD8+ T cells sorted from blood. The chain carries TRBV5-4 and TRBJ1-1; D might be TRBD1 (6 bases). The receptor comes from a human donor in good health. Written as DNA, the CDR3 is TGTGCCAGCAGCTCTTTAGGGGGGAACACTGAAGCTTTCTTT. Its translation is CASSSLGGNTEAFF.